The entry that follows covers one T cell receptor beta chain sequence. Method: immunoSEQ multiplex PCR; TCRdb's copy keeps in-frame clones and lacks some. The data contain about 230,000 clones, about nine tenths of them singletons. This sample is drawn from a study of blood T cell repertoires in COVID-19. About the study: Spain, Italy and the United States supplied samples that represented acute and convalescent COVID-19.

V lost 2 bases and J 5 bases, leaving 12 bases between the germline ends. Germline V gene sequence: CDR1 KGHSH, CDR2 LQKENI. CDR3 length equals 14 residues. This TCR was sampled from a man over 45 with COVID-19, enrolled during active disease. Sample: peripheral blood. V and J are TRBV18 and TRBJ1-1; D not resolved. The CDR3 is CASSPKTFQTEAFF. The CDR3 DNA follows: TGTGCCAGCTCACCAAAAACGTTCCAGACTGAAGCTTTCTTT.